These 4 T cell receptor beta chains were sequenced from one sample in a study of blood T cells in healthy people across ages. Then a second PCR, running roughly 7 to 11 cycles, was carried out with a sample-barcoded 5' primer and a J-beta primer mix. Using its own MiXCR run on the 5' RACE reads, TCRdb lists one record per CDR3 protein. The data contain roughly 1,700,000 distinct CDR3 sequences, roughly 27% of them singletons. The sequenced material came from blood. The receptors derive from a woman aged 30 to 39 in good health.

This clonotype occurred many times. This chain joins TRBV7-2 and TRBJ2-7; possible D gene TRBD2, 5 bases. The CDR3 totals 12 residues. V was trimmed by 5 bases and J by 5 bases, leaving 10 bases between them. In germline, CDR1 is SGHTA, CDR2 FQGNSA. CDR3 amino acids: CASSEAGNEQYF. CDR3 sequence (DNA): TGTGCCAGCAGCGAGGCGGGTAACGAGCAGTACTTC.

The rearrangement joins TRBV7-8 to TRBJ2-3; 10 nucleotides agree with TRBD1. The CDR3 has 16 residues. The V segment lost 0 bases and the J segment 4 bases; nucleotides outside the gene matches: 4. Germline loops: CDR1 SGHVS, CDR2 FQNEAQ. CDR3 sequence (DNA): TGTGCCAGCAGCTTAGCCGGGACAGGGGTACCAGATACGCAGTATTTT. Protein: CASSLAGTGVPDTQYF.

The chain recombines TRBV29-1 with TRBJ1-3; D may be TRBD1 (5 bases). Trimming removed 5 bases at V and 8 bases at J, with 13 bases between. Per the germline V gene, CDR1 is SQVTM and CDR2 is ANQGSEA. CDR3 length: 12 residues. CDR3 sequence: CSVLLRDDTIYF. The CDR3 DNA reads as TGCAGCGTTCTCCTAAGGGACGACACCATATATTTT.

This clonotype was picked up many times. The chain carries TRBV29-1 and TRBJ2-7; D is perhaps TRBD1 or TRBD2 (7 bases each). The CDR3 runs to 14 residues. Trimming stripped 4 bases from V and 5 bases from J, with 18 bases between. Per germline, CDR1 SQVTM and CDR2 ANQGSEA. DNA for the CDR3: TGCAGCGTTGCCAGAAGCGGGACAGCCCACGAGCAGTACTTC. It encodes CSVARSGTAHEQYF.